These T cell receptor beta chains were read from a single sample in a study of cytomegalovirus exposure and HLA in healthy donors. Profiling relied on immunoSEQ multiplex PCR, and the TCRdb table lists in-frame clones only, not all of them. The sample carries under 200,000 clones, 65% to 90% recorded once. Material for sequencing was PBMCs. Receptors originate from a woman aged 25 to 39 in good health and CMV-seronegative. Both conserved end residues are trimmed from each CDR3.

ASSSSANTGELF	TRBV11-3	TRBJ2-2
ASSSLPGLISYEQY	TRBV11-2	TRBJ2-7
ASSFHRQNTEAF	TRBV27	TRBJ1-1
ASSASGGPYEQY	TRBV28	TRBJ2-7
ASSLFGVNEKLF	TRBV28	TRBJ1-4
ASSSGLAGTTDTQY	TRBV28	TRBJ2-3
ASSPGGRYNEQF	TRBV5-1	TRBJ2-1
ASSLSGTSYEQY	TRBV7-9	TRBJ2-7
ASSLNRGPQF	TRBV5-6	TRBJ2-1
ASRFLASTYEQY	TRBV27	TRBJ2-7
ASSPGSGSRGREQF	TRBV7-3	TRBJ2-1
ASSLNREAKNIQY	TRBV5-1	TRBJ2-4
AWSKPRQGWIADTQY	TRBV30	TRBJ2-3
ASSALRTSTDTQY	TRBV9	TRBJ2-3
AWSLLAERQY	TRBV30	TRBJ2-3
ASSLTGDVSDTQY	TRBV5-1	TRBJ2-3
ASSPGLASHEQY	TRBV5-1	TRBJ2-7
ASSPGLAGAYEQY	TRBV6-1	TRBJ2-7
ASRGGSIEAF	TRBV5-1	TRBJ1-1
ATSPGGPRHYT	TRBV15	TRBJ1-2
SGSGTTSDTQY	TRBV29-1	TRBJ2-3
ASSSYKGARTEAF	TRBV13	TRBJ1-1
ASSQPGGSPHNEQF	TRBV4-2	TRBJ2-1
ASGDSGWGQEGRELF	TRBV7-7	TRBJ2-2
ASSIVGRGQTQY	TRBV19	TRBJ2-5
ASSYGRLYEQY	TRBV6-5	TRBJ2-7
ASSLGGLAGSYEQY	TRBV11-2	TRBJ2-7
ASSLGTQSYNEQF	TRBV7-2	TRBJ2-1
ATSRQTGVQY	TRBV15	TRBJ2-7
ASSALGLDNEQF	TRBV6-4	TRBJ2-1
ASSKVGGGAVTGELF	TRBV21-1	TRBJ2-2
ASRSLWEGGFDYGYT	TRBV28	TRBJ1-2
ASSTNTERVSYEQY	TRBV28	TRBJ2-7
ASSPTVAGGLGIPSTDTQY	TRBV4-1	TRBJ2-3
ASSSGQGIENEQF	TRBV7-9	TRBJ2-1
ASGPQETQY	TRBV5-1	TRBJ2-5
ASSLNSGSLYEQF	TRBV7-3	TRBJ2-1
SVDEQNTEAF	TRBV29-1	TRBJ1-1
ASREGRAQF	TRBV6-5	TRBJ2-1
ASSLRGQGSDTQY	TRBV5-1	TRBJ2-3
ASSARGMSLNEQF	TRBV5-1	TRBJ2-1
SVETTANYGYT	TRBV29-1	TRBJ1-2
ASTIGGGYEQY	TRBV28	TRBJ2-7
ASMGASGILETQY	TRBV5-1	TRBJ2-5
ASSRLSGSATNEKLF	TRBV4-1	TRBJ1-4
ASSENPGITDTQY	TRBV2	TRBJ2-3
ASSAGQSYEQY	TRBV2	TRBJ2-7
ASSWEASGGAPETQY	TRBV5-1	TRBJ2-5
ASSLGDRGDYGVDTQY	TRBV23-1	TRBJ2-3